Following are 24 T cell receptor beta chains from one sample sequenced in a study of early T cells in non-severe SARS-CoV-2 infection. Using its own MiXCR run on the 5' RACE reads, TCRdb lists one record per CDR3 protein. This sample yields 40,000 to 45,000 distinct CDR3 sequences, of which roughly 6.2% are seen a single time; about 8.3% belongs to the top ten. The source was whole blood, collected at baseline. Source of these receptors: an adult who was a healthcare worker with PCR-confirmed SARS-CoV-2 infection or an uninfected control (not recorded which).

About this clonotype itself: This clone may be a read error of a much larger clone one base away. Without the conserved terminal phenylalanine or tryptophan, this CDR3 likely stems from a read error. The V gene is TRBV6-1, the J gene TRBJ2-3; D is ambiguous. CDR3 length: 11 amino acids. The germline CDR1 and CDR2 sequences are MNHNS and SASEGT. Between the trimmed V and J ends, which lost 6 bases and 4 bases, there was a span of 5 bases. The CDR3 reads CASRRADTQYY. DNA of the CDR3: TGTGCCAGCAGACGTGCAGATACGCAGTATTAT.

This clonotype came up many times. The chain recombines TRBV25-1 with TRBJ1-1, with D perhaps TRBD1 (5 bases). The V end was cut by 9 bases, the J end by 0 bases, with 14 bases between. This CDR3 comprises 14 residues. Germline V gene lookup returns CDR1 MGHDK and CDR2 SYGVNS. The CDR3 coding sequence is TGTGCCAGACGTACAGGAGGAATGAACACTGAAGCTTTCTTT. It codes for CARRTGGMNTEAFF.

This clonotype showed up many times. This CDR3 is CASSQDYDSNSPLHF. CDR3 nucleotides: TGCGCCAGCAGCCAGGACTATGATTCTAATTCACCCCTCCACTTT. J is TRBJ1-6 and V is TRBV4-3; D is unclear. The CDR3 is 15 residues long. CDR1 is LGHNA, CDR2 YSLEER, per germline. Trimming took off 3 bases at V and 6 bases at J, with 12 bases between the two ends.

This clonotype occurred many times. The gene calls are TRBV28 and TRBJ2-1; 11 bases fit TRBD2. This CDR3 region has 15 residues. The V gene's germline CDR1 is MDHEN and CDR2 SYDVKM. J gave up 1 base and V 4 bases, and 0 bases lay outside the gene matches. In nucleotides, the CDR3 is TGTGCCAGCAGTTGGACTAGCGGGTCCTACAATGAGCAGTTCTTC. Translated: CASSWTSGSYNEQFF.

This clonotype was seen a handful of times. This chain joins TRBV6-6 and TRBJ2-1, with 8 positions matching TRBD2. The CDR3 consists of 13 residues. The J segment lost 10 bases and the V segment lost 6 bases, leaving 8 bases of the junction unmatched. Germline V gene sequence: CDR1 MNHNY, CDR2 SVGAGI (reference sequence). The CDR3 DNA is TGTGCCAGCAGCCCCGGGACTAGGGGGGAGCAGTTCTTC. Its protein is CASSPGTRGEQFF.

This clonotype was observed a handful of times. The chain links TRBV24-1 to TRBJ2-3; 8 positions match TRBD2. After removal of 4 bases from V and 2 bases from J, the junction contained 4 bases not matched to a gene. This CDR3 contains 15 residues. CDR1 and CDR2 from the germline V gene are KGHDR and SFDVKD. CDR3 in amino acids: CATSEEAGVTDTQYF. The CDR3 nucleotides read TGTGCCACCAGTGAGGAAGCGGGGGTCACAGATACGCAGTATTTT.

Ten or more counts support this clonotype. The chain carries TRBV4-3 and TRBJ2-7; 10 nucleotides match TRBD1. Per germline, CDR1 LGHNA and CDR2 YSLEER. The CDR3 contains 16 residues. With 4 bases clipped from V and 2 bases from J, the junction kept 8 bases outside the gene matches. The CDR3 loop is CASSPTSGTGAYEQYF. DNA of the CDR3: TGCGCCAGCAGCCCAACTTCCGGGACAGGGGCCTACGAGCAGTACTTC.

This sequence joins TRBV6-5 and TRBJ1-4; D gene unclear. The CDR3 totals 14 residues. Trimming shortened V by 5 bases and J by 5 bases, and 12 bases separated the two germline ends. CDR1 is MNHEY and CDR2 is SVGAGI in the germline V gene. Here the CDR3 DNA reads TGTGCCAGCAGTCTCAGACTCCCCAATGAAAAACTGTTTTTT. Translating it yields CASSLRLPNEKLFF.

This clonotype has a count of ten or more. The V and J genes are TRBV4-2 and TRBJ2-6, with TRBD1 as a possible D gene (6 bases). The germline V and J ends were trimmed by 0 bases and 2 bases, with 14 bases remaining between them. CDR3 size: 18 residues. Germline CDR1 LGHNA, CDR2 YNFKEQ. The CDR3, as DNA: TGTGCCAGCAGCCAAGATACAGGGTCAGTGGCTGGGGCCAACGTCCTGACTTTC. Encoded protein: CASSQDTGSVAGANVLTF.

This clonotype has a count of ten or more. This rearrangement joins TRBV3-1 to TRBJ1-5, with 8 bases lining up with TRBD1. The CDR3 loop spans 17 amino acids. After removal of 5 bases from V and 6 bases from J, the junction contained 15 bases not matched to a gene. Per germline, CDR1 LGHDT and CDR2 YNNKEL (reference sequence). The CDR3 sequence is CASSSSLDRGASQPQHF. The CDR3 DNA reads TGTGCCAGCAGCTCCTCCCTCGACAGGGGAGCCAGTCAGCCCCAGCATTTT.

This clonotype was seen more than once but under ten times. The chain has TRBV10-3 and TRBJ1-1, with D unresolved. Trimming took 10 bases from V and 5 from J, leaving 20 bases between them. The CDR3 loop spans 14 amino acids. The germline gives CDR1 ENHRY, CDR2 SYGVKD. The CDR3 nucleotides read TGTGCCACGGAAAAGGGCCCCTTGGGGACTGAAGCTTTCTTT. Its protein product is CATEKGPLGTEAFF.

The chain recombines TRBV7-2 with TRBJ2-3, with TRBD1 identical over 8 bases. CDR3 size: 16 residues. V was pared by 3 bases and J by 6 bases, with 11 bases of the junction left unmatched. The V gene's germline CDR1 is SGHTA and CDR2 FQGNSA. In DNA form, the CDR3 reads TGTGCCAGCAGCTTGGGACAGGAGTACCGCGAGGATACGCAGTATTTT. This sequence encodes CASSLGQEYREDTQYF.

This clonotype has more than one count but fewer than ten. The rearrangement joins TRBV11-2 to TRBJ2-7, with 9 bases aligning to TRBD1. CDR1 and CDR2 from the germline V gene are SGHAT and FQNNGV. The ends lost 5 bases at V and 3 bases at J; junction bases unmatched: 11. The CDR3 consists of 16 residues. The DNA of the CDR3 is TGTGCCAGCAGCCGCTCGACAGGGGGTTTCTTCTACGAGCAGTACTTC. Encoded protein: CASSRSTGGFFYEQYF.

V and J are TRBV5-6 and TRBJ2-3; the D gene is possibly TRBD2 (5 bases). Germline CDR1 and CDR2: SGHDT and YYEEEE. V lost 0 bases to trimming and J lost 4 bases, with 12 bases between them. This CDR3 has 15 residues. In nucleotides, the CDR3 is TGTGCCAGCAGCTTGGGGGCAGAGGGAGCAGATACGCAGTATTTT. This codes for CASSLGAEGADTQYF.

This chain's CDR3 is CASSLGATNTGELFF. Written as DNA, the CDR3 is TGCGCCAGCAGCTTGGGGGCAACGAACACCGGGGAGCTGTTTTTT. This chain links TRBV5-1 with TRBJ2-2; D uncertain. The CDR3 spans 15 residues. Germline V gene lookup returns CDR1 SGHRS and CDR2 YFSETQ. Between the trimmed V and J ends, which lost 0 bases and 0 bases, there was a span of 6 bases.

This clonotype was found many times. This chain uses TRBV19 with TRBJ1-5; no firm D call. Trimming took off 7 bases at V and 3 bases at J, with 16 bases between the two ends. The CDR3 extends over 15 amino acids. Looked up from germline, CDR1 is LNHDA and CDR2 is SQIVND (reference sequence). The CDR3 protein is CASMGRTVNNQPQHF. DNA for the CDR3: TGTGCCAGTATGGGGAGGACCGTCAACAATCAGCCCCAGCATTTT.

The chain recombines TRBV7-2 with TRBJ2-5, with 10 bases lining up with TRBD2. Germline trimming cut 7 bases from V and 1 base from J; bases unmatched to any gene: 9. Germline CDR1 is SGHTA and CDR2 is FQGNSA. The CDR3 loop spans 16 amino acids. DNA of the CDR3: TGTGCCAGCACCCGCCAAGCTAGCGGGGGCCAAGAGACCCAGTACTTC. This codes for CASTRQASGGQETQYF.

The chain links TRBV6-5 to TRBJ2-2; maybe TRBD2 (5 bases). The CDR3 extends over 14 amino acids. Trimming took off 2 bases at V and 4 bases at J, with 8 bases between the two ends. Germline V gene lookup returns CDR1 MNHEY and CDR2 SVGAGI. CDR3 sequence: CASSYDAGTGELFF. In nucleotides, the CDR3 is TGTGCCAGCAGTTACGATGCGGGCACCGGGGAGCTGTTTTTT.

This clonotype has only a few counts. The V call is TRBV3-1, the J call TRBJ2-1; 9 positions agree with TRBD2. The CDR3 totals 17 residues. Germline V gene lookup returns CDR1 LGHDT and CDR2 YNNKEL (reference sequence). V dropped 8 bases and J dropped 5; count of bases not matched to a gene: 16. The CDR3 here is CASRGSGGLFRNNEQFF. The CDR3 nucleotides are TGTGCCAGCCGGGGTAGCGGGGGCCTATTCCGAAACAATGAGCAGTTCTTC.

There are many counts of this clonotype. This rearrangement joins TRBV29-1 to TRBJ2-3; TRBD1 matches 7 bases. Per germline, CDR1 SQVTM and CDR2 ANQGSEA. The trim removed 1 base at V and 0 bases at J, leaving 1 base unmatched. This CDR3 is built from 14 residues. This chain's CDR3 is CSVEGGQSTDTQYF. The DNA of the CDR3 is TGCAGCGTTGAAGGGGGACAGAGCACAGATACGCAGTATTTT.

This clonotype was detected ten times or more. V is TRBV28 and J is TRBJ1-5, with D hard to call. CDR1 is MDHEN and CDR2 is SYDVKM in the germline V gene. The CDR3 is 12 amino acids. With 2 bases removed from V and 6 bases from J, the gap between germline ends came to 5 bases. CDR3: CASSLRPQPQHF. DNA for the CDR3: TGTGCCAGCAGTTTACGTCCTCAGCCCCAGCATTTT.

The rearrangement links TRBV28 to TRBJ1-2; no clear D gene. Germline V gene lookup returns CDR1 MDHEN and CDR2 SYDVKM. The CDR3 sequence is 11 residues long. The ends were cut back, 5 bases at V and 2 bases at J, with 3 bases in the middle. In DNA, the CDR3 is TGTGCCAGCAGTCCAAACTATGGCTACACCTTC. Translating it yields CASSPNYGYTF.

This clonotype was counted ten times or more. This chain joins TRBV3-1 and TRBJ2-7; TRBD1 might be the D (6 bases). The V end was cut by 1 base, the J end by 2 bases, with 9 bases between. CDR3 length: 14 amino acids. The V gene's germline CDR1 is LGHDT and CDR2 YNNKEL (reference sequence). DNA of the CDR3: TGTGCCAGCAGCCAAGGTGAGGGGGCCTACGAGCAGTACTTC. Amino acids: CASSQGEGAYEQYF.

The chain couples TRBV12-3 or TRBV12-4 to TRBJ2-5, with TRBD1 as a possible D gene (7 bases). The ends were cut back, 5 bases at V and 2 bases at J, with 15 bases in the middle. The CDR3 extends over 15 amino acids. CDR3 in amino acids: CASSPQGGQQETQYF. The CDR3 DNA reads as TGTGCCAGCAGTCCCCAGGGGGGACAACAAGAGACCCAGTACTTC.